This entry is about one TCR beta chain. Profiling relied on immunoSEQ multiplex PCR, and the TCRdb table lists in-frame clones only, not all of them. The sample shows about 60,000 clones, about nine tenths of them seen only once. These data are taken from a study of OX40 agonist ivuxolimab in advanced cancers. Germline V lookup: CDR1 SGHRS, CDR2 YFSETQ. Germline trimming cut 5 bases from V and 4 bases from J; bases unmatched to any gene: 7. The CDR3 extends over 16 amino acids. The chain joins TRBV5-1 to TRBJ2-2, with 11 bases aligning to TRBD2. This material consisted of CD4+ or CD8+ T cells sorted from blood, taken in a trial of the OX40 agonist ivuxolimab. This TCR was sampled from an adult with an advanced solid tumor such as melanoma, head and neck, liver or kidney cancer. CDR3 in DNA: TGCGCCAGCAGACCACTAGCGGGAGAATCCACCGGGGAGCTGTTTTTT. This sequence encodes CASRPLAGESTGELFF.